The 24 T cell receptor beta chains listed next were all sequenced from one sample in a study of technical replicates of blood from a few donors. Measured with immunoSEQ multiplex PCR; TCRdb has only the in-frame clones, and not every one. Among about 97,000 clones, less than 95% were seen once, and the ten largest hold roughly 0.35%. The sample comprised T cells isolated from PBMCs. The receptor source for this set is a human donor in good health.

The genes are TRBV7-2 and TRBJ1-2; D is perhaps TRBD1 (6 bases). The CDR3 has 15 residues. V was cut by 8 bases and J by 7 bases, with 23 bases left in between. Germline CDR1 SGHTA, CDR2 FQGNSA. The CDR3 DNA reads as TGTGCCAGCGCACGGGGTACAGACAGGAAAGGTGGCTACACCTTC. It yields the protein CASARGTDRKGGYTF.

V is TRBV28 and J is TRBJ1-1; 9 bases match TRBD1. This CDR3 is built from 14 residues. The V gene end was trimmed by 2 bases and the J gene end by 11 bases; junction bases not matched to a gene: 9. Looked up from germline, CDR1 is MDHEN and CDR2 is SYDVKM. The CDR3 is CASSLPPGQGRAFF. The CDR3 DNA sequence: TGTGCCAGCAGTTTACCGCCGGGACAGGGTCGGGCTTTCTTT. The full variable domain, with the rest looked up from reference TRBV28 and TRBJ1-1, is DVKVTQSSRYLVKRTGEKVFLECVQDMDHENMFWYRQDPGLGLRLIYFSYDVKMKEKGDIPEGYSVSREKKERFSLILESASTNQTSMYLCASSLPPGQGRAFFGQGTRLTVV.

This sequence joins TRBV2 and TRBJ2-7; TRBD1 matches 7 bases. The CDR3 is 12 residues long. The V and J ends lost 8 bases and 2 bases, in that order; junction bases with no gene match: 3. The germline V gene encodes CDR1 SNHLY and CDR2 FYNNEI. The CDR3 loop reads CASADRAYEQYF. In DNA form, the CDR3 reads TGTGCCAGCGCCGACAGGGCCTACGAGCAGTACTTC.

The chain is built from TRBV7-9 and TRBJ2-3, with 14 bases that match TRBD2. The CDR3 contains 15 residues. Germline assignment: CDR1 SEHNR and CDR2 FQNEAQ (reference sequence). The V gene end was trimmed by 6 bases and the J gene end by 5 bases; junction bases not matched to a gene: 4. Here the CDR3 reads CASRPGLAGGDTQYF. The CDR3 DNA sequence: TGTGCCAGCAGGCCTGGACTAGCGGGAGGAGATACGCAGTATTTT.

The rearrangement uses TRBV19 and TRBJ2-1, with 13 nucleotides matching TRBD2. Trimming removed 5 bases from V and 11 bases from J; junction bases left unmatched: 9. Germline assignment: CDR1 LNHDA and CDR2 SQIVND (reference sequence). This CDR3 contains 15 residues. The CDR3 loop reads CASSPPGLAGSQQFF. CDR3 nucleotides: TGTGCCAGTAGTCCCCCGGGACTAGCGGGGTCTCAGCAGTTCTTC.

CDR3 in DNA: TGTGCCAGCTTGGGCAGCAAGGAGACCCAGTACTTC. This translates into CASLGSKETQYF. The chain links TRBV18 to TRBJ2-5; D not certain. V lost 7 bases to trimming and J lost 5 bases, with 11 bases between them. Germline loops: CDR1 KGHSH, CDR2 LQKENI. The CDR3 has 12 amino acids.

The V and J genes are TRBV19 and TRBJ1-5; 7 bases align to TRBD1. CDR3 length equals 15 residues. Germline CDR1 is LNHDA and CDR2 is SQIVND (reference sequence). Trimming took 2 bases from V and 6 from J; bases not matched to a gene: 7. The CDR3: CASSIRGGLGQPQHF. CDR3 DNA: TGTGCCAGTAGTATAAGAGGGGGCCTCGGTCAGCCCCAGCATTTT. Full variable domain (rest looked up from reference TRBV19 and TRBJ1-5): DGGITQSPKYLFRKEGQNVTLSCEQNLNHDAMYWYRQDPGQGLRLIYYSQIVNDFQKGDIAEGYSVSREKKESFPLTVTSAQKNPTAFYLCASSIRGGLGQPQHFGDGTRLSIL.

This CDR3 reads CASSFAGGSTNEKLFF. CDR3 DNA: TGCGCCAGCAGCTTTGCAGGGGGATCGACTAATGAAAAACTGTTTTTT. This chain joins TRBV5-1 and TRBJ1-4; 7 bases line up with TRBD1. J lost 2 bases, V lost 2 bases, and 6 bases had no gene match. Germline lookup yields CDR1 SGHRS and CDR2 YFSETQ. The CDR3 extends over 16 amino acids.

CDR3 in amino acids: CASSLFPGDTDTQYF. As DNA, the CDR3 is TGTGCCAGCAGTTTGTTCCCGGGGGACACAGATACGCAGTATTTT. The chain joins TRBV27 to TRBJ2-3; a possible D gene is TRBD2 (6 bases). Germline CDR1 is MNHEY and CDR2 is SMNVEV (reference sequence). V lost 3 bases to trimming and J lost 2 bases, with 12 bases between them. The CDR3 runs to 15 residues.

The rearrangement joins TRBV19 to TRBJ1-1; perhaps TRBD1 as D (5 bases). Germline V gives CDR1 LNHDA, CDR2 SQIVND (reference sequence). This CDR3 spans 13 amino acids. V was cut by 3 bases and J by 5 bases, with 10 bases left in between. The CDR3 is CASSINRGTEAFF. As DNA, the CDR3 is TGTGCCAGTAGTATCAACCGGGGGACTGAAGCTTTCTTT.

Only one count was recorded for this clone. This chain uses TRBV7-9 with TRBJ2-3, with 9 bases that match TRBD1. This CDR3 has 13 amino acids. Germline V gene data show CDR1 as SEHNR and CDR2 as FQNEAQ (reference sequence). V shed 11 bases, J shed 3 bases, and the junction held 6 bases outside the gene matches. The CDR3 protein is CAGSGQGTDTQYF. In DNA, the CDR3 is TGTGCCGGATCGGGACAGGGTACAGATACGCAGTATTTT.

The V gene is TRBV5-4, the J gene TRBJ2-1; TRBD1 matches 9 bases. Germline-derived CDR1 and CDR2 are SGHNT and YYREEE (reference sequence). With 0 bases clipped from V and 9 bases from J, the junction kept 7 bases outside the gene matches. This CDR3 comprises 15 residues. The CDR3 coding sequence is TGTGCCAGCAGCTTGGGGACAGGGGATACGACTGAGCAGTTCTTC. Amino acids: CASSLGTGDTTEQFF. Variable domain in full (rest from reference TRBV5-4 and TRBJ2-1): ETGVTQSPTHLIKTRGQQVTLRCSSQSGHNTVSWYQQALGQGPQFIFQYYREEENGRGNFPPRFSGLQFPNYSSELNVNALELDDSALYLCASSLGTGDTTEQFFGPGTRLTVL.

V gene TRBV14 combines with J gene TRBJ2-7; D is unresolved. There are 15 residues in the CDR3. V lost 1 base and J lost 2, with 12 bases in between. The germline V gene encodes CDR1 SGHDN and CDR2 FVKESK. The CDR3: CASSQGPRFTYEQYF. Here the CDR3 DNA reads TGTGCCAGCAGCCAAGGTCCACGGTTTACCTACGAGCAGTACTTC.

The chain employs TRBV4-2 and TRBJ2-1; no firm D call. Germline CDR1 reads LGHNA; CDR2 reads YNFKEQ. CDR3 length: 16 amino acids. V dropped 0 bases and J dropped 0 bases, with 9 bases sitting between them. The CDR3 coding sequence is TGTGCCAGCAGCCAAGATTGGGCCAGCTCCTACAATGAGCAGTTCTTC. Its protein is CASSQDWASSYNEQFF.

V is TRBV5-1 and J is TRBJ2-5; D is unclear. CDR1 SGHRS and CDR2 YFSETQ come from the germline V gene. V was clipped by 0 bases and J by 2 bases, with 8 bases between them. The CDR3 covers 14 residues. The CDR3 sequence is CASSLDGWQETQYF. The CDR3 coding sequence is TGCGCCAGCAGCTTGGATGGCTGGCAAGAGACCCAGTACTTC.

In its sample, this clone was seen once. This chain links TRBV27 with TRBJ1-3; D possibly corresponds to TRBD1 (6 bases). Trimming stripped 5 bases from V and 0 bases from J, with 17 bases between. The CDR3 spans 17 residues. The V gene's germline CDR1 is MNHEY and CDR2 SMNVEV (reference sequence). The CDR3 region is CASSLTGTLISGNTIYF. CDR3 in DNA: TGTGCCAGCAGTCTTACCGGGACACTGATCTCTGGAAACACCATATATTTT.

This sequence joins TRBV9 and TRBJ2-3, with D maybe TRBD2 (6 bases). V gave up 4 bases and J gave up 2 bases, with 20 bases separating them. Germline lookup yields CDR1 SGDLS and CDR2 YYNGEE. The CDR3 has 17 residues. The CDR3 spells CASSRGGGTGITDTQYF. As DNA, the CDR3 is TGTGCCAGCAGCCGGGGCGGAGGGACGGGAATCACAGATACGCAGTATTTT.

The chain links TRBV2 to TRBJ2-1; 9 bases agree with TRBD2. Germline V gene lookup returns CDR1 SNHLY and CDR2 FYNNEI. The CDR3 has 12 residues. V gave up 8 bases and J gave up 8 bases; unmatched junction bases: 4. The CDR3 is CASQREVHEQFF. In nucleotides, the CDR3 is TGTGCCAGCCAGCGGGAGGTGCATGAGCAGTTCTTC.

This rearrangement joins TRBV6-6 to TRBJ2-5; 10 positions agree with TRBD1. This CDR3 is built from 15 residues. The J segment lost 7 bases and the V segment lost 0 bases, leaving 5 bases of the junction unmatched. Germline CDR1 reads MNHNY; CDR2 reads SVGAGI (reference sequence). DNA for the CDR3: TGTGCCAGCAGTTACTCTGGCGGACAGGGGGGGACCCAGTACTTC. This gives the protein CASSYSGGQGGTQYF.

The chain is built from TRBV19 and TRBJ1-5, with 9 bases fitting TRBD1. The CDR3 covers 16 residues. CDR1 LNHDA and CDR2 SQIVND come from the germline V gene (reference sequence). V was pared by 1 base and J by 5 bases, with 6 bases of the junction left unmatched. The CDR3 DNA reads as TGTGCCAGTAGTATAGCTAGGGACAGGGTGGATCAGCCCCAGCATTTT. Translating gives CASSIARDRVDQPQHF.

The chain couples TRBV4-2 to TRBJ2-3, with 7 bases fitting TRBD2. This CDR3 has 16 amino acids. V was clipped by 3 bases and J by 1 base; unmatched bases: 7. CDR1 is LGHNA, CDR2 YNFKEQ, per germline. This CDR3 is CASSQRFAGGTDTQYF. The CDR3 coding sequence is TGTGCCAGCAGCCAGAGGTTCGCGGGGGGCACAGATACGCAGTATTTT.

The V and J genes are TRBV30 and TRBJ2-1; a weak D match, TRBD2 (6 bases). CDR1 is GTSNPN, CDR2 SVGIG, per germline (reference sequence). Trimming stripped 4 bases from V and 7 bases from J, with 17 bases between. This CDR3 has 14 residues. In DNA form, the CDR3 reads TGTGCCTGGACTTCCTTAGGAGGGGTTAATGAGCAGTTCTTC. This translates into CAWTSLGGVNEQFF.

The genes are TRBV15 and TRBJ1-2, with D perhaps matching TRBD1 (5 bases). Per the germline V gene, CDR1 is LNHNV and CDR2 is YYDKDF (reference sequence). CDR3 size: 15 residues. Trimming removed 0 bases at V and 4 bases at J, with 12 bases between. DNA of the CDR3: TGTGCCACCAGCAGAGATGTAAAGGGACTCTATGGCTACACCTTC. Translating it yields CATSRDVKGLYGYTF. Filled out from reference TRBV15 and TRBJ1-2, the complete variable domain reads DAMVIQNPRYQVTQFGKPVTLSCSQTLNHNVMYWYQQKSSQAPKLLFHYYDKDFNNEADTPDNFQSRRPNTSFCFLDIRSPGLGDTAMYLCATSRDVKGLYGYTFGSGTRLTVV.

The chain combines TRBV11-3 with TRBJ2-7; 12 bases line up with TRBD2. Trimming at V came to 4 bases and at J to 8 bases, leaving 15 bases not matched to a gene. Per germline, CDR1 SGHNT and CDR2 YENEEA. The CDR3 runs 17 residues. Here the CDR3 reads CASSSAPRLAGDGKQYF. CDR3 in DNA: TGTGCCAGCAGCTCAGCCCCCAGACTAGCGGGAGACGGGAAGCAGTACTTC.